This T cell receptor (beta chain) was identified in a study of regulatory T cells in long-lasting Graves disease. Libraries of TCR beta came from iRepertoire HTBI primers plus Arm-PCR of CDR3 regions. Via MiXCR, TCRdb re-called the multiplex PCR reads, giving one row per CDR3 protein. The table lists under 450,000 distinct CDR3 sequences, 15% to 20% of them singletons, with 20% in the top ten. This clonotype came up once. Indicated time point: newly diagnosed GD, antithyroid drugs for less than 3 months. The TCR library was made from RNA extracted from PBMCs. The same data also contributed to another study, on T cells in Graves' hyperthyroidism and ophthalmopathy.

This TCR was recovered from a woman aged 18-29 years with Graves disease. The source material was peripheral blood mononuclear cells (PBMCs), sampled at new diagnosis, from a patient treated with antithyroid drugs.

CDR3 sequence: CASSLDSGKGNYEQYF. The CDR3 DNA reads as TGCGCCAGCAGCTTGGACTCGGGGAAAGGGAACTACGAGCAGTACTTC. This chain connects TRBV5-1 to TRBJ2-7, with D possibly being TRBD2 (5 bases). V dropped 0 bases and J dropped 3 bases, with 16 bases sitting between them. The CDR3 totals 16 residues. From germline, CDR1 is SGHRS and CDR2 YFSETQ.